This T cell receptor (beta chain) was sequenced for a study of blood T cell repertoires in COVID-19. V shed 2 bases and J shed 3 bases, with 17 bases lying between them. CDR1 is SQVTM, CDR2 ANQGSEA, per germline. The CDR3 loop spans 16 amino acids. This clone has a single count. TCRdb's copy holds only in-frame clones and misses some; the assay was immunoSEQ multiplex PCR. This table holds about 270,000 clones, under 95% found once. This chain connects TRBV29-1 to TRBJ2-1; maybe TRBD1 (6 bases). Sample: PBMCs or T cells enriched from blood (not recorded which). This TCR derives from a middle-aged woman with acute COVID-19. This chain's CDR3 is CSVERGRTAYYNEQFF. DNA for the CDR3: TGCAGCGTTGAAAGGGGGAGAACTGCTTACTACAATGAGCAGTTCTTC.